Below, one T cell receptor beta chain is given with its context. Its antigen is undetermined. The data derive from a study of T cells in Graves' hyperthyroidism and ophthalmopathy. Findings of the study overall: Before onset, by a median of around 6.4 months, the model predicted ophthalmopathy.

TCR beta CDR3 regions were amplified from RNA. The HTBI primer set was used in a first-round RT-PCR of the TCR CDR3. TCRdb re-derived calls from the multiplex PCR reads in MiXCR, one entry per CDR3 protein. This sample carries under 750,000 distinct CDR3 sequences, 18% of them seen once, and the ten largest clones take 16%. Together with thyroid ultrasound, orbital computed tomography, serum thyroxine and TRAb, clinical symptoms were used for diagnoses. The sample of blood was obtained at first hyperthyroidism diagnosis (before any ophthalmopathy symptoms). The clonotype was recovered from a woman in her forties or fifties with Graves' hyperthyroidism that later progressed to Graves' ophthalmopathy. What was sequenced was blood.

The CDR3 bases are TGCGCCAGCGAGCCAAAGGGACAGTTCCAAGAGACCCAGTACTTC. Protein: CASEPKGQFQETQYF. V is TRBV5-1 and J is TRBJ2-5; TRBD1 matches 7 bases. The J segment lost 1 base and the V segment lost 7 bases, leaving 10 bases of the junction unmatched. CDR1 is SGHRS and CDR2 is YFSETQ in the germline V gene. The CDR3 length is 15 residues.